The entry that follows covers one TCR beta chain sequence. CDR3 length equals 17 residues. Looked up from germline, CDR1 is SGHDN and CDR2 is FVKESK. V shed 3 bases and J 8 bases; nucleotides not matched to a gene: 11. The sample originates from a study of blood T cell repertoires in COVID-19. For the study at large: Samples taken during acute and convalescent COVID-19 were collected in the United States, Italy and Spain. PBMCs, B-cell-depleted T cells, or T cells provided the cDNA or gDNA that made up the material.

Methods used by the authors: From reference gene primer amplification, estimates of nucleated cell counts were derived. Clones were read by immunoSEQ multiplex PCR, and TCRdb kept only the in-frame ones, dropping some. D and trimming come from the DNA, and the V and J calls and clone size come from that table. The repertoire includes about 100,000 clones, 70% to 85% of them detected once, and around 20% sits in the top ten. V usage is TRBV14 and J usage is TRBJ2-1; 12 bases align to TRBD2. The specimen sequenced was peripheral blood. The receptor was isolated from an older man with active or convalescent COVID-19. CDR3 coding DNA: TGTGCCAGCAGCCAGGATCTAGCGGGAGGGCCTTGGGATGAGCAGTTCTTC. Translated: CASSQDLAGGPWDEQFF.